Listed below are T cell receptor beta chains from one sample, sequenced in a study of shared clonotypes between healthy human individuals. The assay was immunoSEQ multiplex PCR, and TCRdb's table has in-frame clones only and misses some. The sample includes around 1,900,000 clones, 80% to 95% of them seen just once. The sequenced material came from naive CD8+ T cells from PBMCs. The receptors stem from a man aged 18-30 years in good health. Some clones in this sample may be carry-over from other donors' samples. Both conserved end residues are part of each CDR3. The D gene is left open where the match is weak. Where a row states a size, it is once, few, many or the class of an expanded clone; other rows omit it.

J gene | clone size | V gene | D gene | CDR3 DNA | CDR3 protein
TRBJ2-7 | NA | TRBV5-5 | NA | TGTGCCAGCAGCTGGACAGCCGGTACCTACGAGCAGTACTTC | CASSWTAGTYEQYF
TRBJ2-6 | NA | TRBV7-8 | NA | TGTGCCAGCAGCTTAGTCGGAGGCCCCTCTGGGGCCAACGTCCTGACTTTC | CASSLVGGPSGANVLTF
TRBJ1-1 | NA | TRBV19 | NA | TGTGCCAGTAGTAGCGGGGAAAACACTGAAGCTTTCTTT | CASSSGENTEAFF
TRBJ2-1 | NA | TRBV5-6 | NA | TGTGCCAGCATCTTGGGGTACCGCTCCTACAATGAGCAGTTCTTC | CASILGYRSYNEQFF
TRBJ1-5 | few | TRBV19 | NA | TGTGCCAGTAGTATAAGACACAATCTTAGCAATCAGCCCCAGCATTTT | CASSIRHNLSNQPQHF
TRBJ2-2 | NA | TRBV2 | NA | TGTGCCAGCAGTTGGCTTGCGAACACCGGGGAGCTGTTTTTT | CASSWLANTGELFF
TRBJ2-7 | NA | TRBV13 | TRBD1 | TGTGCCAGCAGGTCGACAGGGTCTGGATACGAGCAGTACTTC | CASRSTGSGYEQYF
TRBJ2-2 | NA | TRBV9 | NA | TGTGCCAGCAGCGCCGACCCCGGTCCGAACACCGGGGAGCTGTTTTTT | CASSADPGPNTGELFF
TRBJ2-1 | NA | TRBV27 | TRBD2 | TGTGCCAGCAGCCGGCGACTAGCGGGAGAATACCCAAATGAGCAGTTCTTC | CASSRRLAGEYPNEQFF
TRBJ2-7 | few | TRBV7-9 | NA | TGTGCCAGCAGGGCAGTCCACGAGCAGTACTTC | CASRAVHEQYF
TRBJ1-5 | NA | TRBV27 | NA | TGTGCCAGCAGTTTTGGGGGCAATCAGCCCCAGCATTTT | CASSFGGNQPQHF
TRBJ2-2 | once | TRBV14 | NA | TGTGCCAGCAGCCAAGGACGGGCCGGGGAGCTGTTTTTT | CASSQGRAGELFF
TRBJ1-5 | NA | TRBV5-1 | NA | TGCGCCAGCAGCTTGGGACTAGGCAATCAGCCCCAGCATTTT | CASSLGLGNQPQHF
TRBJ2-7 | NA | TRBV5-1 | NA | TGCGCCAGCAGCCTCGGGGAACCATTAGGCTACGAGCAGTACTTC | CASSLGEPLGYEQYF
TRBJ2-3 | NA | TRBV21-1 | NA | TGTGCCCACCGGGGGCCGCAGTATTTT | CAHRGPQYF
TRBJ2-7 | NA | TRBV27 | NA | TGTGCCAGCAGTTTCGGCCAGTCCTACGAGCAGTACTTC | CASSFGQSYEQYF
TRBJ2-7 | NA | TRBV6-1 | NA | TGTGCCAGCAAAAAAAGGGGGTACGAGCAGTACTTC | CASKKRGYEQYF
TRBJ2-5 | NA | TRBV7-6 | NA | TGTGCCAGCAGCCCTACGATCCAAGAGACCCAGTACTTC | CASSPTIQETQYF
TRBJ2-2 | NA | TRBV27 | NA | TGTGCCAGCAGTTTATCGCCCCTGGAAACCGGGGAGCTGTTTTTT | CASSLSPLETGELFF
TRBJ2-7 | NA | TRBV2 | NA | TGTGCCAGCAGTACTATCCCGGGCCTAATTCATTACGAGCAGTACTTC | CASSTIPGLIHYEQYF
TRBJ1-1 | NA | TRBV6-5 | NA | TGTGCCAGCAGGCACGTCCCGGCTCTAAAAGCTGAAGCTTTCTTT | CASRHVPALKAEAFF
TRBJ2-7 | NA | TRBV13 | NA | TGTGCCAGCAGCCCCCTCCAGGGAAGCTCCTACGAGCAGTACTTC | CASSPLQGSSYEQYF
TRBJ2-2 | NA | TRBV28 | NA | TGTGCCAGCAGTTTCCCTGCCGGGGAGCTGTTTTTT | CASSFPAGELFF
TRBJ2-3 | NA | TRBV25-1 | NA | TGTGCCAGCAGTCAGGTGGTCTCGAGGACAGATACGCAGTATTTT | CASSQVVSRTDTQYF
TRBJ2-5 | NA | TRBV11-2 | NA | TGTGCCAGCAGACCGGGACTCTCGTACCAAGAGACCCAGTACTTC | CASRPGLSYQETQYF
TRBJ2-3 | NA | TRBV28 | NA | TGTGCCAGTGCGAGGGGTTTACGGGATACGCAGTATTTT | CASARGLRDTQYF
TRBJ2-7 | NA | TRBV10-3 | NA | TGTGCCATCAGTGGGGGTAGCCGAAACGAGCAGTACTTC | CAISGGSRNEQYF
TRBJ1-1 | NA | TRBV28 | NA | TGTGCCAGCAGTTTTTCTTTTCGGGGGAGCAACACTGAAGCTTTCTTT | CASSFSFRGSNTEAFF
TRBJ2-7 | NA | TRBV4-3 | NA | TGCGCCAGCAGCCAAGATTCCGTTGCGGGACGGTCCTACGAGCAGTACTTC | CASSQDSVAGRSYEQYF
TRBJ1-1 | NA | TRBV7-9 | TRBD1 | TGTGCCAGCAGCTTCGGGACAGGGCTTGGCGGCGCTGAAGCTTTCTTT | CASSFGTGLGGAEAFF
TRBJ2-7 | NA | TRBV4-1 | TRBD2 | TGCGCCAGCAGCCCCGCTAGCGGGCGCTACTACGAGCAGTACTTC | CASSPASGRYYEQYF
TRBJ2-2 | NA | TRBV7-9 | NA | TGTGCCAGCAGCTCGAGGGGCGGTAAGAACACCGGGGAGCTGTTTTTT | CASSSRGGKNTGELFF
TRBJ2-7 | NA | TRBV7-9 | NA | TGTGCCAGCAGCCCAACGGGACGGTTCACGGAGCAGTACTTC | CASSPTGRFTEQYF
TRBJ2-5 | NA | TRBV28 | NA | TGTGCCAGCAGCTCGTATTCAGGGAGCCAAGAGACCCAGTACTTC | CASSSYSGSQETQYF
TRBJ2-7 | NA | TRBV14 | TRBD1 | TGTGCCAGCAGCCAAGAGGACAGGAGTGACGAGCAGTACTTC | CASSQEDRSDEQYF
TRBJ2-7 | NA | TRBV9 | TRBD2 | TGTGCCAGCAGCGCCGGGACTAGCGGCCCCTACGAGCAGTACTTC | CASSAGTSGPYEQYF
TRBJ2-7 | once | TRBV5-1 | NA | TGCGCCAGCAGCTTGGGTCAACTTCCCCACGAGCAGTACTTC | CASSLGQLPHEQYF
TRBJ2-3 | NA | TRBV29-1 | NA | TGCAGCGTTGAGGAACCGGGAGATACGCAGTATTTT | CSVEEPGDTQYF
TRBJ1-4 | NA | TRBV27 | NA | TGTGCCAGTAAAGTGGTCGGGAGTAATGAAAAACTGTTTTTT | CASKVVGSNEKLFF
TRBJ2-7 | once | TRBV29-1 | TRBD2 | TGCAGCGTTGGGGGGTCGACTAGCGGGAGTAGTGCCTACGAGCAGTACTTC | CSVGGSTSGSSAYEQYF
TRBJ2-3 | NA | TRBV7-6 | TRBD2 | TGTGCCAGCAGCTTTCTAGCGGGAGAGGGCACAGATACGCAGTATTTT | CASSFLAGEGTDTQYF
TRBJ1-2 | NA | TRBV20-1 | NA | TGCAGTGCTAGGGACGGGGGGGGCTACACCTTC | CSARDGGGYTF
TRBJ2-3 | NA | TRBV5-1 | NA | TGCGCCAGCAGATCCACAGATACGCAGTATTTT | CASRSTDTQYF
TRBJ1-1 | NA | TRBV15 | NA | TGTGCCACCAGCAGAGGGACCGGCCCTGAAGCTTTCTTT | CATSRGTGPEAFF
TRBJ2-7 | NA | TRBV27 | TRBD1 | TGTGCCAGCAGTTTTTCGACAGGGCCCTCCTACGAGCAGTACTTC | CASSFSTGPSYEQYF
TRBJ2-7 | NA | TRBV5-1 | NA | TGCGCCAGCAGCTTAGCACCGGACGGACTGTCGGCGCTCTACGAGCAGTACTTC | CASSLAPDGLSALYEQYF
TRBJ1-4 | NA | TRBV6-1 | NA | TGTGCCAGCAACCATAGGGAGGAGAAAAAACTGTTTTTT | CASNHREEKKLFF
TRBJ1-2 | NA | TRBV5-1 | TRBD1 | TGCGCCAGCAGCCCGACAGGGTTGAATGGCTACACCTTC | CASSPTGLNGYTF
TRBJ1-1 | NA | TRBV28 | NA | TGTGCCAGCAGTTTCCCACGAACGGGCCCCCATGTCTCGAACACTGAAGCTTTCTTT | CASSFPRTGPHVSNTEAFF